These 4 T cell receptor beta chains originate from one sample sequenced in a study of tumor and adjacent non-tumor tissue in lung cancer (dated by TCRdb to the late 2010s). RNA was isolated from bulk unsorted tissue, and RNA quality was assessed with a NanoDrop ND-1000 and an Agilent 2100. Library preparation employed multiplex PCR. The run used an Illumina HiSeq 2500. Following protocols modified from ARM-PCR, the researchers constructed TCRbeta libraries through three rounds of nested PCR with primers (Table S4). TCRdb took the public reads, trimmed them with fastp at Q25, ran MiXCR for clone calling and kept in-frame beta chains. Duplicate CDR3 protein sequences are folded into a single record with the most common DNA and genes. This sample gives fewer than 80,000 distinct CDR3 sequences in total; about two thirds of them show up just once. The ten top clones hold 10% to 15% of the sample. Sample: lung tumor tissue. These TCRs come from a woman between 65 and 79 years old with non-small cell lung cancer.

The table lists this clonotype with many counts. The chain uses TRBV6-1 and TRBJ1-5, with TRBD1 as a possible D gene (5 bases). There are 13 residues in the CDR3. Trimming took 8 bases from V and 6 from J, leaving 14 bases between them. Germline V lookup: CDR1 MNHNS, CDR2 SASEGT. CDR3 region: CASRKGWTQPQHF. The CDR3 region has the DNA TGTGCCAGCCGGAAGGGGTGGACTCAGCCCCAGCATTTT.

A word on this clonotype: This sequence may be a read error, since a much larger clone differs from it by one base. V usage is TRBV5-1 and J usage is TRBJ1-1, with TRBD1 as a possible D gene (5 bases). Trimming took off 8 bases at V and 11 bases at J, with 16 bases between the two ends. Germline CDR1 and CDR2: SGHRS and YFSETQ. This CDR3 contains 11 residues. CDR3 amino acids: CARSQGGSAFF. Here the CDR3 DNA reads TGCGCCAGGTCTCAGGGAGGCTCGGCTTTCTTT.

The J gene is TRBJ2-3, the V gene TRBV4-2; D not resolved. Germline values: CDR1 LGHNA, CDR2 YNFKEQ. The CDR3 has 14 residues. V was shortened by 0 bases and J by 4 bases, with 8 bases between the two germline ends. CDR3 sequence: CASSQDRSPDTQYF. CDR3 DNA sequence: TGTGCCAGCAGCCAAGATCGTAGCCCAGATACGCAGTATTTT.

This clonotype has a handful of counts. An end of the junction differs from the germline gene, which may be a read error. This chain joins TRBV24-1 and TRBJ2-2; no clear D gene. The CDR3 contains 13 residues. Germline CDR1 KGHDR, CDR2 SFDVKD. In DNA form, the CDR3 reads TGTGTCACCACCGGCCCGAACACCGGGGAGCTGTTTTTT. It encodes CVTTGPNTGELFF.